The 3 T cell receptor beta chains given below trace back to one sample, sequenced in a study of T cells in women clearing cervical HPV infection. Clones were read by immunoSEQ multiplex PCR, and TCRdb kept only the in-frame ones, dropping some. The record lists more than 11,000 clones, of which the ten most abundant hold under 25%. Sequenced material: blood buffy coat. Source of these receptors: a woman aged 18 to 75 with a cervical HPV16 infection that either progressed to CIN3+ or cleared (not recorded which).

To note about this clone: The CDR3 goes on 3 residues after the read ends, and that part is filled in from the germline J gene. V gene TRBV12-5 combines with J gene TRBJ1-5; the match to TRBD1 covers 9 bases. The length of the CDR3 is 13 residues. Germline CDR1 reads LGHNT; CDR2 reads FRNRAP. Trimming at V came to 7 bases and at J to 6 bases, leaving 4 bases not matched to a gene. CDR3: CASEQGAGQPQHF. CDR3 bases read: TGTGCTAGTGAACAGGGGGCAGGTCAGCCC.

The CDR3 sequence: CASSPRDRVVANEKLFF. The sequenced CDR3 bases are TGTGCCAGCAGCCCCAGGGACAGGGTGGTTGCTAATGAAAAG. The V and J genes are TRBV4-2 and TRBJ2-2; 9 positions agree with TRBD1. The CDR3 goes on 3 residues after the read ends, and that part is filled in from the germline J gene. This CDR3 contains 17 residues. CDR1 and CDR2 (germline): LGHNA, YNFKEQ.

As to this clone: The read halts 3 residues ahead of the CDR3 end, with the missing end drawn from the germline J gene. The genes are TRBV11-3 and TRBJ2-3, with TRBD2 as a possible D gene (6 bases). The length of the CDR3 is 13 residues. Per the germline V gene, CDR1 is SGHNT and CDR2 is YENEEA. V was shortened by 8 bases and J by 3 bases, with 12 bases between the two germline ends. Partial CDR3 DNA: TGTGCCAGCGCTAGCGTGAGAACAGATACG. It translates to CASASVRTDT. The whole CDR3 reads CASASVRTDTQYF.